Shown below are 9 T cell receptor beta chains from a single sample sequenced in a study of blood T cells in healthy people across ages. A second PCR of roughly 7 to 11 cycles used a sample-barcoded 5' primer and a J-beta primer mix. TCRdb processed the 5' RACE reads anew with MiXCR; each CDR3 protein has one entry. This sample yields hundreds of thousands of distinct CDR3 sequences, of which approximately 49% are seen a single time; around an eighth belongs to the top ten. Material for sequencing was blood. These receptors came from a man between 25 and 39 years old in good health.

This clonotype has more than one count but fewer than ten. V and J are TRBV6-6 and TRBJ2-1; no definite D call. The closer fit of TRBJ2-7 to the DNA end suggests the J call may be wrong. This CDR3 is built from 12 residues. Germline lookup yields CDR1 MNHNY and CDR2 SVGAGI (reference sequence). CDR3: CASRMNYNEQYF. CDR3 nucleotide sequence: TGTGCCAGCAGAATGAACTACAATGAGCAGTACTTC.

This clonotype was seen a handful of times. The rearrangement uses TRBV7-2 and TRBJ2-7, with D perhaps being TRBD1 or TRBD2 (5 bases each). The DNA end favors TRBJ2-5, so the J call may be wrong. CDR3 size: 12 residues. Germline V lookup: CDR1 SGHTA, CDR2 FQGNSA. The CDR3 DNA is TGTGCCAGCAGCCCCGCAGGGAGGACCCAGTACTTC. Its protein is CASSPAGRTQYF.

This clonotype was observed a handful of times. This chain connects TRBV5-1 to TRBJ2-3; no clear D gene. The CDR3 sequence is 13 residues long. Germline lookup yields CDR1 SGHRS and CDR2 YFSETQ. The germline V and J ends were trimmed by 2 bases and 6 bases, with 10 bases remaining between them. The CDR3 is CASSLGDSDTQYF. The CDR3 nucleotides are TGCGCCAGCAGCTTAGGTGATTCTGATACGCAGTATTTT.

This chain links TRBV6-5 with TRBJ1-2, with 7 positions matching TRBD1. This CDR3 has 16 amino acids. V lost 5 bases, J lost 2 bases, and 11 bases stayed unmatched. CDR1 MNHEY and CDR2 SVGAGI come from the germline V gene. CDR3 sequence: CASSPLGGGTNYGYTF. CDR3 nucleotides: TGTGCCAGCAGTCCCTTGGGAGGGGGCACGAACTATGGCTACACCTTC.

This chain uses TRBV20-1 with TRBJ2-3; TRBD1 is a possible D gene (5 bases). The CDR3 runs 14 residues. In germline, CDR1 is DFQATT, CDR2 SNEGSKA (reference sequence). Trimming took off 5 bases at V and 2 bases at J, with 14 bases between the two ends. The CDR3 region has the DNA TGCAGTGCTCTCCCGGCAGGGTCCACAGATACGCAGTATTTT. Its protein product is CSALPAGSTDTQYF.

This clonotype was observed a few times. The chain is built from TRBV9 and TRBJ1-1, with unresolved D. Germline CDR1 is SGDLS and CDR2 is YYNGEE. The CDR3 length is 14 residues. Trimming shortened V by 4 bases and J by 1 base, and 11 bases separated the two germline ends. CDR3 in DNA: TGTGCCAGCAGCCTAGGATTTGGGAACACTGAAGCTTTCTTT. Its translation is CASSLGFGNTEAFF.

The chain recombines TRBV20-1 with TRBJ1-4; no firm D call. The length of the CDR3 is 15 residues. Looked up from germline, CDR1 is DFQATT and CDR2 is SNEGSKA (reference sequence). Trimming removed 0 bases at V and 1 base at J, with 9 bases between. In DNA form, the CDR3 reads TGCAGTGCTAGAGATATGACAAAAACTAATGAAAAACTGTTTTTT. This sequence encodes CSARDMTKTNEKLFF.

The chain recombines TRBV11-2 with TRBJ2-4; D gene uncertain. The germline gives CDR1 SGHAT, CDR2 FQNNGV. This CDR3 has 15 residues. V was trimmed by 4 bases and J by 2 bases, leaving 12 bases between them. CDR3 sequence (DNA): TGTGCCAGCAGCTCCCCTTCAGGCCCCAAAAACATTCAGTACTTC. This encodes CASSSPSGPKNIQYF.

CDR3 DNA: TGTGCCAGCAGGACACAGGTAAACACTGAAGCTTTCTTT. Its protein product is CASRTQVNTEAFF. The chain carries TRBV5-5 and TRBJ1-1; D perhaps matches TRBD1 (5 bases). CDR1 and CDR2 from the germline V gene are SGHKS and YYEKEE (reference sequence). Between the trimmed V and J ends, which lost 5 bases and 2 bases, there was a span of 10 bases. The CDR3 has 13 amino acids.